A single sample gave rise to the 27 T cell receptor beta chains below, sequenced in a study of blood T cell repertoires in COVID-19. Produced via immunoSEQ multiplex PCR; TCRdb's table is partial and in-frame only. Here the sample spans about 150,000 clones, approximately 87% being singletons. Sample: peripheral blood. The receptors come from a human donor in a cohort sampled during active COVID-19.

This clone showed up just once. This chain connects TRBV5-6 to TRBJ1-1; TRBD1 matches 12 bases. The CDR3 has 18 residues. Germline V gives CDR1 SGHDT, CDR2 YYEEEE. Trimming cost V 5 bases and J 5 bases; bases outside gene matches: 16. The CDR3 bases are TGTGCCAGCAGTTACAATACCGGGACAGGGGGCTTGAGGACTGAAGCTTTCTTT. This encodes CASSYNTGTGGLRTEAFF.

This chain joins TRBV10-3 and TRBJ1-2, with 7 bases that match TRBD1. V was clipped by 7 bases and J by 3 bases; unmatched bases: 5. The CDR3 spans 13 residues. Germline CDR1 and CDR2: ENHRY and SYGVKD. The CDR3 DNA reads as TGTGCCATCACCCCCGACAGGGACTATGGCTACACCTTC. Residues: CAITPDRDYGYTF.

The chain combines TRBV19 with TRBJ2-5, with 8 bases matching TRBD2. The CDR3 runs 14 residues. Germline-derived CDR1 and CDR2 are LNHDA and SQIVND (reference sequence). The V segment lost 6 bases and the J segment 3 bases; nucleotides outside the gene matches: 6. CDR3 nucleotide sequence: TGTGCCAGTAGCGGCGGGGGGCTAAAAGAGACCCAGTACTTC. Its protein product is CASSGGGLKETQYF.

This chain joins TRBV25-1 and TRBJ2-7, with a weak D call TRBD1 (5 bases). This CDR3 has 11 amino acids. The V gene's germline CDR1 is MGHDK and CDR2 SYGVNS. The ends were cut back, 6 bases at V and 3 bases at J, with 6 bases in the middle. CDR3 amino acids: CASSRVYEQYF. The CDR3 DNA sequence: TGTGCCAGCAGCAGGGTCTACGAGCAGTACTTC.

This clone has only one observation. The V and J genes are TRBV12-5 and TRBJ2-2; D not resolved. Germline CDR1 reads LGHNT; CDR2 reads FRNRAP. Deletions cut 5 bases from V and 1 base from J, with 5 bases between. The CDR3 spans 13 residues. CDR3 nucleotides: TGTGCTAGTGGTGGCAGGAACACCGGGGAGCTGTTTTTT. Translation: CASGGRNTGELFF.

V gene TRBV6-2 or TRBV6-3 combines with J gene TRBJ2-7; 7 bases map to TRBD1. Per germline, CDR1 MNHEY and CDR2 SVGEGT. There are 14 residues in the CDR3. Trimming removed 5 bases from V and 0 bases from J; junction bases left unmatched: 4. The CDR3 is CASSPDRSSYEQYF. In DNA form, the CDR3 reads TGTGCCAGCAGTCCGGACAGGAGCTCCTACGAGCAGTACTTC.

The chain combines TRBV12-3 or TRBV12-4 with TRBJ2-3, with no clear D. Trimming removed 3 bases from V and 6 bases from J, with 10 bases in between. This CDR3 has 13 residues. CDR3 region: CASSFLNFDTQYF. CDR3 DNA sequence: TGTGCCAGCAGTTTTCTTAACTTCGATACGCAGTATTTT.

This clone was seen a handful of times. The V gene is TRBV12-5, the J gene TRBJ2-7, with D tentatively TRBD2 (6 bases). This CDR3 is built from 14 residues. V lost 7 bases and J 2 bases, leaving 15 bases between the germline ends. Germline CDR1 and CDR2: LGHNT and FRNRAP. The CDR3 protein is CASAPGTPAYEQYF. The DNA for the CDR3 is TGTGCTAGTGCCCCCGGGACTCCTGCCTACGAGCAGTACTTC.

The V gene is TRBV5-1, the J gene TRBJ1-3; D is undetermined. The CDR3 is 15 residues long. Looked up from germline, CDR1 is SGHRS and CDR2 is YFSETQ. V was cut by 0 bases and J by 0 bases, with 7 bases left in between. The CDR3, as DNA: TGCGCCAGCAGCTTGGGATCAGACTCTGGAAACACCATATATTTT. Its protein is CASSLGSDSGNTIYF.

The rearrangement joins TRBV6-5 to TRBJ2-7, with TRBD1 matching over 9 bases. The CDR3 has 14 residues. The V gene end was trimmed by 6 bases and the J gene end by 5 bases; junction bases not matched to a gene: 8. The germline V gene encodes CDR1 MNHEY and CDR2 SVGAGI. The CDR3 is CASSQLDRGDEQYF. In DNA form, the CDR3 reads TGTGCCAGCAGCCAGCTGGACAGGGGTGACGAGCAGTACTTC.

The gene calls are TRBV19 and TRBJ2-1, with TRBD2 as a possible D gene (7 bases). Looked up from germline, CDR1 is LNHDA and CDR2 is SQIVND (reference sequence). The CDR3 has 15 amino acids. The ends were cut back, 3 bases at V and 7 bases at J, with 16 bases in the middle. The CDR3 coding sequence is TGTGCCAGTAGTATGGGGCGGGAGAGGGGGAATGAGCAGTTCTTC. Translating it yields CASSMGRERGNEQFF.

This clone has just one count. The J gene is TRBJ2-1, the V gene TRBV7-2, with TRBD2 matching over 11 bases. Germline assignment: CDR1 SGHTA and CDR2 FQGNSA. This CDR3 has 15 amino acids. After removal of 8 bases from V and 6 bases from J, the junction contained 9 bases not matched to a gene. CDR3 protein: CASGYPGLAVNEQFF. The CDR3 DNA is TGTGCCAGCGGATACCCGGGACTAGCGGTCAATGAGCAGTTCTTC.

This chain's CDR3 is CASSPVRGGALDTQYF. The DNA for the CDR3 is TGTGCCAGCAGTCCGGTTCGCGGGGGGGCTTTAGATACGCAGTATTTT. This chain uses TRBV27 with TRBJ2-3; 9 positions match TRBD2. The CDR3 spans 16 residues. V shed 5 bases, J shed 5 bases, and the junction held 11 bases outside the gene matches. Per the germline V gene, CDR1 is MNHEY and CDR2 is SMNVEV (reference sequence).

The V gene is TRBV10-3, the J gene TRBJ1-3; possibly TRBD1 for D (5 bases). With 4 bases removed from V and 2 bases from J, the gap between germline ends came to 9 bases. Germline CDR1 ENHRY, CDR2 SYGVKD. CDR3 size: 14 residues. The CDR3 loop reads CAISGSGAGNTIYF. The CDR3 DNA reads as TGTGCCATCAGTGGATCGGGGGCTGGAAACACCATATATTTT.

V is TRBV4-3 and J is TRBJ2-3; D is perhaps TRBD2 (6 bases). Trimming removed 4 bases at V and 0 bases at J, with 8 bases between. The CDR3 consists of 14 residues. CDR1 and CDR2 from the germline V gene are LGHNA and YSLEER. The CDR3 here is CASSRGLSTDTQYF. The CDR3 nucleotides read TGCGCCAGCAGCCGGGGACTGAGCACAGATACGCAGTATTTT.

This clone came up many times. The chain has TRBV5-1 and TRBJ1-6; D unresolved. The CDR3 spans 14 residues. Trimming removed 2 bases at V and 5 bases at J, with 8 bases between. The germline gives CDR1 SGHRS, CDR2 YFSETQ. CDR3 nucleotides: TGCGCCAGCAGCTTAAGGGAGAATAATTCACCCCTCCACTTT. This translates into CASSLRENNSPLHF.

The chain combines TRBV21-1 with TRBJ2-7; no DNA check was done on the table's D call, TRBD2. TRBV21-1 is labeled a pseudogene. This CDR3 contains 15 residues. The CDR3 reads CASSTRGKNFYEQYV. The CDR3 bases are TGTGCCAGCAGCACACGGGGGAAGAACTTCTACGAGCAGTACGTC.

The rearrangement uses TRBV24-1 and TRBJ2-3; D is possibly TRBD1 (6 bases). Germline CDR1 is KGHDR and CDR2 is SFDVKD. The ends were cut back, 9 bases at V and 7 bases at J, with 13 bases in the middle. This CDR3 region has 12 residues. This CDR3 is CATSDRRNTQYF. CDR3 sequence (DNA): TGTGCCACCTCAGACAGGCGAAATACGCAGTATTTT.

The chain employs TRBV7-2 and TRBJ2-3; 13 bases match TRBD2. V lost 0 bases to trimming and J lost 11 bases; unmatched junction nucleotides: 11. CDR1 and CDR2 (germline): SGHTA, FQGNSA. The CDR3 is 17 amino acids. CDR3 sequence reads: CASSLAPGTSGTGGQYF. Written as DNA, the CDR3 is TGTGCCAGCAGCTTAGCCCCCGGGACTAGCGGGACGGGGGGGCAGTATTTT.

With respect to this clone: The junction differs from germline at one of its ends, possibly a read error. This chain connects TRBV5-5 to TRBJ2-7; TRBD2 might be the D (6 bases). Germline V gene lookup returns CDR1 SGHKS and CDR2 YYEKEE (reference sequence). The CDR3 spans 14 residues. CDR3 sequence (DNA): TGTGCCAGCAGCCCCGGGACTCAGACCTACGGGCAGTACTTC. It codes for CASSPGTQTYGQYF.

The CDR3 nucleotides are TGTGCCAGCTCACCTGGGACTAGCGGGGAGGGAGGGACCGCCGGGGAGCTGTTTTTT. Its translation is CASSPGTSGEGGTAGELFF. The rearrangement uses TRBV18 and TRBJ2-2; 13 bases are shared with TRBD2. This CDR3 is built from 19 residues. CDR1 is KGHSH, CDR2 LQKENI, per germline. The V gene end was trimmed by 3 bases and the J gene end by 6 bases; junction bases not matched to a gene: 13.

The chain combines TRBV19 with TRBJ2-2; 9 nucleotides line up with TRBD1. V lost 6 bases, J lost 4 bases, and 6 bases stayed unmatched. The CDR3 is made up of 15 amino acids. Per the germline V gene, CDR1 is LNHDA and CDR2 is SQIVND (reference sequence). The CDR3 region is CASRTGGRGTGELFF. CDR3 DNA: TGTGCCAGTAGAACAGGGGGCAGAGGCACCGGGGAGCTGTTTTTT.

The V call is TRBV19, the J call TRBJ1-3, with D unresolved. The CDR3 has 14 amino acids. The germline CDR1 and CDR2 sequences are LNHDA and SQIVND (reference sequence). The V end lost 8 bases, the J end lost 4 bases, and 15 bases lay between the germline ends. CDR3 nucleotides: TGTGCCAGTCGGTCCGAGGGATTGGGAAACACCATATATTTT. It specifies CASRSEGLGNTIYF.

To note about this clone: The sample carries other DNA sequences with the same CDR3. The rearrangement links TRBV20-1 to TRBJ2-4, with a weak D call TRBD1 (6 bases). V gave up 6 bases and J gave up 4 bases, with 7 bases separating them. The CDR3 runs 11 residues. The V gene's germline CDR1 is DFQATT and CDR2 SNEGSKA (reference sequence). The CDR3: CSAGQKNIQYF. CDR3 sequence (DNA): TGCAGTGCCGGACAGAAAAACATTCAGTACTTC.

The rearrangement joins TRBV5-6 to TRBJ2-5; 13 nucleotides line up with TRBD2. Germline V gives CDR1 SGHDT, CDR2 YYEEEE. The CDR3 loop spans 15 amino acids. V dropped 5 bases and J dropped 5; count of bases not matched to a gene: 6. CDR3 nucleotides: TGTGCCAGCAGACGGACTAGCGGGAGACGGGAGACCCAGTACTTC. Its protein is CASRRTSGRRETQYF.

V is TRBV27 and J is TRBJ1-1; maybe TRBD1 (5 bases). Per germline, CDR1 MNHEY and CDR2 SMNVEV (reference sequence). V lost 6 bases, J lost 1 base, and 18 bases lay in between. The CDR3 loop spans 16 amino acids. CDR3 in amino acids: CASRPTGGQGNTEAFF. DNA of the CDR3: TGTGCCAGCAGACCGACGGGAGGCCAGGGGAACACTGAAGCTTTCTTT.

Here the CDR3 reads CASSTGYGYTF. The CDR3 nucleotides read TGTGCCAGCAGTACAGGGTATGGCTACACCTTC. The J gene is TRBJ1-2, the V gene TRBV7-9, with D perhaps TRBD1 (6 bases). V lost 6 bases and J 5 bases, leaving 7 bases between the germline ends. Germline V gene sequence: CDR1 SEHNR, CDR2 FQNEAQ (reference sequence). The CDR3 runs to 11 residues.